The 22 T cell receptor beta chains presented below share a single source sample, sequenced in a study of spatial heterogeneity in lung cancer. TCRdb itself ran the 5' RACE reads through MiXCR, one entry per CDR3 protein. In the table there are 90,000 or so distinct CDR3 sequences, about 9.4% of which are singletons. Time point specified: sample taken at primary tumor resection. Whole RNA came from tumor, nontumor lung or frozen PBMC and was sequenced without being sorted. Specimen: PBMCs, collected at surgery. The source is a male donor with early-stage non-small cell lung cancer.

This clonotype was detected only a few times. This chain links TRBV20-1 with TRBJ1-4, with 8 bases that match TRBD1. J lost 0 bases, V lost 5 bases, and 8 bases had no gene match. The CDR3 spans 16 residues. In germline, CDR1 is DFQATT, CDR2 SNEGSKA (reference sequence). Here the CDR3 reads CSAYDRGPATNEKLFF. CDR3 sequence (DNA): TGCAGTGCTTACGACAGGGGACCTGCAACTAATGAAAAACTGTTTTTT.

This clonotype was seen repeatedly, ten times or more. V and J are TRBV5-6 and TRBJ2-7; D ambiguous. Trimming took 0 bases from V and 3 from J, leaving 4 bases between them. Germline lookup yields CDR1 SGHDT and CDR2 YYEEEE. The CDR3 contains 12 residues. The CDR3 loop reads CASSLDDYEQYF. The DNA of the CDR3 is TGTGCCAGCAGCTTGGATGACTACGAGCAGTACTTC.

This clonotype has more than one count but fewer than ten. The chain combines TRBV4-3 with TRBJ2-7; D uncertain. Trimming took off 0 bases at V and 0 bases at J, with 6 bases between the two ends. CDR1 and CDR2 (germline): LGHNA, YSLEER. CDR3 length equals 14 residues. Here the CDR3 DNA reads TGCGCCAGCAGCCAAGATCTGGGCTCCTACGAGCAGTACTTC. This gives the protein CASSQDLGSYEQYF.

This chain connects TRBV5-1 to TRBJ2-2; TRBD1 is a possible D gene (5 bases). Trimming shortened V by 0 bases and J by 4 bases, and 10 bases separated the two germline ends. This CDR3 has 15 residues. Looked up from germline, CDR1 is SGHRS and CDR2 is YFSETQ. Written as DNA, the CDR3 is TGCGCCAGCAGCTTGGGGCCAGACAGCACCGGGGAGCTGTTTTTT. Amino acids: CASSLGPDSTGELFF.

J is TRBJ2-5 and V is TRBV5-1; D might be TRBD1 (5 bases). Trimming cost V 5 bases and J 5 bases, with 10 bases left between them. This CDR3 is 12 amino acids long. Germline loops: CDR1 SGHRS, CDR2 YFSETQ. The CDR3 loop reads CASSRQWETQYF. In DNA, the CDR3 is TGCGCCAGCAGTAGACAGTGGGAGACCCAGTACTTC. Using reference TRBV5-1 and TRBJ2-5 for the parts outside the CDR3, the full variable domain is KAGVTQTPRYLIKTRGQQVTLSCSPISGHRSVSWYQQTPGQGLQFLFEYFSETQRNKGNFPGRFSGRQFSNSRSEMNVSTLELGDSALYLCASSRQWETQYFGPGTRLLVL.

In this sample, this clonotype turned up a few times. The V gene is TRBV29-1, the J gene TRBJ2-5, with 9 bases that match TRBD1. Unmatched junction bases numbered 7, after V lost 2 bases and J lost 3 bases. CDR1 and CDR2 from the germline V gene are SQVTM and ANQGSEA. This CDR3 is built from 15 residues. DNA of the CDR3: TGCAGCGTTGAAAGGGGACAGGGAGTGGAAGAGACCCAGTACTTC. Translating gives CSVERGQGVEETQYF.

This clonotype showed up many times. The chain has TRBV20-1 and TRBJ2-7, with a weak D call TRBD1 (5 bases). Trimming removed 5 bases from V and 10 bases from J, with 15 bases in between. Per germline, CDR1 DFQATT and CDR2 SNEGSKA (reference sequence). The CDR3 covers 11 residues. The CDR3 here is CSAGQRGAQYF. CDR3 nucleotides: TGCAGTGCTGGACAACGTGGGGCCCAGTACTTC.

The V gene is TRBV9, the J gene TRBJ2-2; 9 bases map to TRBD1. This CDR3 contains 14 residues. V was clipped by 3 bases and J by 5 bases; unmatched bases: 2. Germline V lookup: CDR1 SGDLS, CDR2 YYNGEE. CDR3: CASSGDRETGELFF. CDR3 coding DNA: TGTGCCAGCAGCGGGGACAGGGAGACCGGGGAGCTGTTTTTT.

This clonotype has more than one count but fewer than ten. Here the CDR3 reads CASSPNTDQTQHF. CDR3 nucleotide sequence: TGTGCCAGCAGTCCCAACACGGATCAAACCCAGCATTTT. This rearrangement joins TRBV6-1 to TRBJ1-5; D remains unclear. The CDR3 extends over 13 amino acids. Germline CDR1 reads MNHNS; CDR2 reads SASEGT. Trimming stripped 5 bases from V and 11 bases from J, with 16 bases between.

The chain employs TRBV10-3 and TRBJ1-6, with 10 bases that match TRBD1. The CDR3 runs to 17 residues. The trim removed 2 bases at V and 1 base at J, leaving 2 bases unmatched. Germline assignment: CDR1 ENHRY and CDR2 SYGVKD. In DNA form, the CDR3 reads TGTGCCATCAGTGAGAGACAGGGGGCGTCCTATAATTCACCCCTCCACTTT. Amino acid sequence: CAISERQGASYNSPLHF.

This clonotype appeared many times. The rearrangement uses TRBV5-1 and TRBJ2-7; D might be TRBD1 (5 bases). Trimming removed 0 bases from V and 6 bases from J, with 13 bases in between. CDR3 length: 14 amino acids. The germline V gene encodes CDR1 SGHRS and CDR2 YFSETQ. The CDR3 here is CASSLAGQGGEQYF. For the CDR3, the DNA is TGCGCCAGCAGCTTGGCCGGTCAGGGTGGCGAGCAGTACTTC.

Only a few counts were recorded for this clonotype. This chain uses TRBV24-1 with TRBJ2-7, with 8 positions matching TRBD1. The CDR3 length is 15 residues. V lost 4 bases, J lost 6 bases, and 10 bases stayed unmatched. The germline V gene has CDR1 KGHDR and CDR2 SFDVKD. The CDR3 sequence: CATSDGEDRVGEQYF. CDR3 coding DNA: TGTGCCACCAGTGACGGGGAGGACAGGGTTGGCGAGCAGTACTTC.

This chain links TRBV6-1 with TRBJ2-5, with D tentatively TRBD1 (6 bases). The CDR3 extends over 13 amino acids. Germline V gene data show CDR1 as MNHNS and CDR2 as SASEGT. V was pared by 6 bases and J by 3 bases, with 11 bases between. CDR3 loop: CASRWTDEETQYF. The DNA of the CDR3 is TGTGCCAGCAGGTGGACAGATGAAGAGACCCAGTACTTC.

This clonotype was seen at least ten times. This sequence joins TRBV12-3 or TRBV12-4 and TRBJ2-7; D is undetermined. The CDR3 has 15 amino acids. V lost 5 bases to trimming and J lost 3 bases, with 17 bases between them. CDR3 region: CASSPRSQPGYEQYF. In DNA, the CDR3 is TGTGCCAGCAGTCCCCGTAGTCAGCCAGGCTACGAGCAGTACTTC.

The sample holds many counts of this clonotype. The V and J genes are TRBV4-3 and TRBJ2-7, with TRBD1 matching 8 bases. CDR1 is LGHNA and CDR2 is YSLEER in the germline V gene. V was clipped by 8 bases and J by 3 bases; unmatched bases: 12. The CDR3 runs 15 residues. In DNA form, the CDR3 reads TGCGCCAGCTCCCATACCGGGACAGGAAACTACGAGCAGTACTTC. This sequence encodes CASSHTGTGNYEQYF.

V is TRBV27 and J is TRBJ1-5; the match to TRBD1 covers 7 bases. The V segment lost 4 bases and the J segment 9 bases; nucleotides outside the gene matches: 12. Germline CDR1 is MNHEY and CDR2 is SMNVEV (reference sequence). There are 15 residues in the CDR3. CDR3 protein: CASSSSGQLTRPQHF. The CDR3 bases are TGTGCCAGCAGTTCGTCGGGACAGCTAACCCGGCCCCAGCATTTT.

V usage is TRBV20-1 and J usage is TRBJ2-6; D gene uncertain. The CDR3 loop spans 13 amino acids. The germline V gene encodes CDR1 DFQATT and CDR2 SNEGSKA (reference sequence). The V gene lost 6 bases and the J gene lost 8 bases, with 14 bases spanning the gap. CDR3 in amino acids: CSASRMGSNVLTF. The CDR3 nucleotides read TGCAGTGCCTCTCGGATGGGCTCCAACGTCCTGACTTTC.

There are many counts of this clonotype. The chain couples TRBV5-4 to TRBJ2-1; 7 bases match TRBD2. This CDR3 is built from 13 residues. The germline V gene has CDR1 SGHNT and CDR2 YYREEE (reference sequence). The J segment lost 8 bases and the V segment lost 0 bases, leaving 2 bases of the junction unmatched. CDR3 coding DNA: TGTGCCAGCAGCTTGGACCGGGGGGATGAGCAGTTCTTC. Amino acid sequence: CASSLDRGDEQFF.

This clonotype was found many times. The rearrangement joins TRBV7-9 to TRBJ1-5, with 7 bases matching TRBD1. Germline V gene sequence: CDR1 SEHNR, CDR2 FQNEAQ (reference sequence). The CDR3 runs 14 residues. The V gene end was trimmed by 1 base and the J gene end by 6 bases; junction bases not matched to a gene: 3. CDR3 sequence: CASSLEGGSQPQHF. DNA of the CDR3: TGTGCCAGCAGCTTAGAAGGGGGCAGTCAGCCCCAGCATTTT.

V and J are TRBV7-2 and TRBJ2-6, with TRBD1 matching over 8 bases. The CDR3 covers 15 residues. Germline V gives CDR1 SGHTA, CDR2 FQGNSA. After removal of 4 bases from V and 2 bases from J, the junction contained 1 base not matched to a gene. The CDR3 nucleotides are TGTGCCAGCAGCTCAGGGGGCGCTGGGGCCAACGTCCTGACTTTC. It codes for CASSSGGAGANVLTF.

Only a few counts were recorded for this clonotype. The rearrangement links TRBV15 to TRBJ2-7; 8 bases fit TRBD1. V lost 0 bases to trimming and J lost 3 bases; unmatched junction nucleotides: 7. The V gene's germline CDR1 is LNHNV and CDR2 YYDKDF (reference sequence). The CDR3 loop spans 16 amino acids. The CDR3 loop is CATSRDTPGGGYEQYF. In nucleotides, the CDR3 is TGTGCCACCAGCAGAGATACCCCAGGGGGCGGCTACGAGCAGTACTTC.

In this sample, this clonotype turned up a few times. This chain joins TRBV5-5 and TRBJ1-5; D remains ambiguous. V gave up 0 bases and J gave up 0 bases, with 10 bases separating them. The CDR3 loop spans 16 amino acids. The germline gives CDR1 SGHKS, CDR2 YYEKEE (reference sequence). In nucleotides, the CDR3 is TGTGCCAGCAGCTTGGTGGACGGTTATAGCAATCAGCCCCAGCATTTT. The encoded protein is CASSLVDGYSNQPQHF.